The 8 T cell receptor beta chains given below trace back to one sample, sequenced in a study of blood T cells in healthy people across ages. Primers used in a second PCR of about 7 to 12 cycles were a sample-barcoded 5' primer and a J-beta primer mix. TCRdb itself ran the 5' RACE reads through MiXCR, one entry per CDR3 protein. The table includes around 1,600,000 distinct CDR3 sequences, around 40% detected once. Sequenced material: blood. The origin of the receptors is a woman aged 18 to 35 in good health.

The rearrangement uses TRBV12-5 and TRBJ2-1; 10 nucleotides agree with TRBD2. The assigned J gene may be wrong: the sequence end matches TRBJ2-7 better. The CDR3 is 18 residues long. In germline, CDR1 is LGHNT, CDR2 FRNRAP. Written as DNA, the CDR3 is TGTGCTAGTGGTTTGGTACGGTCTAGCGGGAGCTCCTACAATGAGCAGTACTTC. Residues: CASGLVRSSGSSYNEQYF.

This clonotype is large within its sample. The rearrangement uses TRBV7-2 and TRBJ2-5, with D perhaps TRBD1 (5 bases). Trimming left V 5 bases short and J 5 bases short, with 15 bases between. The CDR3 is 14 residues long. The germline V gene has CDR1 SGHTA and CDR2 FQGNSA. Written as DNA, the CDR3 is TGTGCCAGCAGCCGTTGGGGCTCCAAGGAGACCCAGTACTTC. This sequence encodes CASSRWGSKETQYF.

CDR3 sequence: CSASGGYPYNEQFF. The CDR3, as DNA: TGCAGTGCTAGCGGGGGGTATCCTTACAATGAGCAGTTCTTC. V gene TRBV20-1 combines with J gene TRBJ2-1; 7 nucleotides match TRBD2. The trim removed 3 bases at V and 4 bases at J, leaving 6 bases unmatched. The CDR3 is 14 residues long. CDR1 DFQATT and CDR2 SNEGSKA come from the germline V gene (reference sequence).

The chain couples TRBV20-1 to TRBJ1-2; D ambiguous. The length of the CDR3 is 14 residues. V was clipped by 1 base and J by 0 bases, with 9 bases between them. Germline V CDR1 and CDR2: DFQATT, SNEGSKA (reference sequence). As DNA, the CDR3 is TGCAGTGCTAGAGTCGGGCTAGCTAACTATGGCTACACCTTC. Amino acids: CSARVGLANYGYTF.

The table lists this clonotype with a few counts. In DNA, the CDR3 is TGTGCCAGCAGTCCTCAGGGGCGCTCCTACGAGCAGTACTTC. This sequence encodes CASSPQGRSYEQYF. The chain joins TRBV28 to TRBJ2-7, with D tentatively TRBD1 (6 bases). Trimming stripped 5 bases from V and 0 bases from J, with 11 bases between. The germline V gene encodes CDR1 MDHEN and CDR2 SYDVKM. This CDR3 is built from 14 residues. The full variable domain, in which reference TRBV28 and TRBJ2-7 provide the parts outside the CDR3, is DVKVTQSSRYLVKRTGEKVFLECVQDMDHENMFWYRQDPGLGLRLIYFSYDVKMKEKGDIPEGYSVSREKKERFSLILESASTNQTSMYLCASSPQGRSYEQYFGPGTRLTVT.

The table lists this clonotype with a few counts. The chain is built from TRBV3-1 and TRBJ2-3; 10 nucleotides agree with TRBD2. The germline gives CDR1 LGHDT, CDR2 YNNKEL (reference sequence). The V segment lost 0 bases and the J segment 4 bases; nucleotides outside the gene matches: 7. This CDR3 contains 17 residues. The CDR3 DNA follows: TGTGCCAGCAGCCAAGATAACCTAGCGGGAGCGCCAGATACGCAGTATTTT. It encodes CASSQDNLAGAPDTQYF.

The V and J genes are TRBV29-1 and TRBJ2-1; 7 bases are shared with TRBD2. CDR1 is SQVTM and CDR2 is ANQGSEA in the germline V gene. The CDR3 is 11 amino acids. The junction had 4 bases not matched to a gene; V was cut back by 5 bases and J by 9 bases. DNA of the CDR3: TGCAGCGTTCGCGGGAGCGGTGAGCAGTTCTTC. Residues: CSVRGSGEQFF.

This clonotype was seen a few times. This chain connects TRBV7-3 to TRBJ2-3; 8 nucleotides agree with TRBD2. Germline V gene data show CDR1 as SGHTA and CDR2 as FQGTGA. The CDR3 length is 15 residues. V trimming: 3 bases; J trimming: 5 bases; junction bases outside the gene matches: 7. CDR3 region: CASSFGGLAGDTQYF. The CDR3 nucleotides read TGTGCCAGCAGCTTCGGGGGCCTAGCGGGAGATACGCAGTATTTT.